This entry is about one TCR beta chain. The CDR3 loop spans 14 amino acids. Germline V gene sequence: CDR1 MNHEY, CDR2 SVGAGI. Trimming removed 7 bases at V and 6 bases at J, with 15 bases between. This sample is part of a study of T and B cells in COVID-19 patients. Blood genomic DNA input for TRB amplification was about 250-500 ng. BIOMED2 TRB-A/B primer pools were used in multiplex TRB PCR. TCRdb called the multiplex PCR reads again in MiXCR, with one record for every CDR3 protein. Of fewer than 25,000 distinct CDR3 sequences listed, approximately 29% are singletons. The sequence was obtained from a human donor who had recovered from COVID-19. J is TRBJ1-4 and V is TRBV6-5; D remains unclear. The specimen sequenced was blood. The CDR3 DNA follows: TGTGCCAGCACCCGATCGGCAGGCCATGAAAAACTGTTTTTT. As protein: CASTRSAGHEKLFF.